This T cell receptor beta chain was captured in a study of a mutant IDH1 vaccine in newly diagnosed glioma. Across the whole study: The sex distribution of treated patients was 62.5% male and roughly 40% female, with a mean age of roughly 40 years. Patients' prior therapy spanned radiotherapy, temozolomide, or both; most underwent both. Study-wide findings and caveats: Pseudoprogression showed no apparent link to changes in top peripheral T cell clonotypes. The occurrence of vaccine-induced immune responses was seen in around 94% of patients.

This CDR3 contains 15 residues. Per germline, CDR1 SEHNR and CDR2 FQNEAQ (reference sequence). V gave up 3 bases and J gave up 4 bases; unmatched junction bases: 4. In this sample, this clone turned up once. Its antigen is not known. Sequencing used immunoSEQ multiplex PCR; TCRdb keeps in-frame clones, though not all of them. The sample lists about 98,000 clones; 80% to 90% were seen once. Stated time point: baseline, week 1 (first vaccination visit). As to treatment: pre-vaccination baseline after standard-of-care therapy. The TCR sequence derives from a woman in her forties or fifties with glioma. Sequences were derived from PBMCs, sampled from a glioma patient treated with radiotherapy, temozolomide or both. V and J are TRBV7-9 and TRBJ2-1; 9 bases are a match to TRBD2. The CDR3 loop reads CASSLRLAGYNEQFF. The DNA of the CDR3 is TGTGCCAGCAGCTTGAGGCTAGCGGGATACAATGAGCAGTTCTTC.